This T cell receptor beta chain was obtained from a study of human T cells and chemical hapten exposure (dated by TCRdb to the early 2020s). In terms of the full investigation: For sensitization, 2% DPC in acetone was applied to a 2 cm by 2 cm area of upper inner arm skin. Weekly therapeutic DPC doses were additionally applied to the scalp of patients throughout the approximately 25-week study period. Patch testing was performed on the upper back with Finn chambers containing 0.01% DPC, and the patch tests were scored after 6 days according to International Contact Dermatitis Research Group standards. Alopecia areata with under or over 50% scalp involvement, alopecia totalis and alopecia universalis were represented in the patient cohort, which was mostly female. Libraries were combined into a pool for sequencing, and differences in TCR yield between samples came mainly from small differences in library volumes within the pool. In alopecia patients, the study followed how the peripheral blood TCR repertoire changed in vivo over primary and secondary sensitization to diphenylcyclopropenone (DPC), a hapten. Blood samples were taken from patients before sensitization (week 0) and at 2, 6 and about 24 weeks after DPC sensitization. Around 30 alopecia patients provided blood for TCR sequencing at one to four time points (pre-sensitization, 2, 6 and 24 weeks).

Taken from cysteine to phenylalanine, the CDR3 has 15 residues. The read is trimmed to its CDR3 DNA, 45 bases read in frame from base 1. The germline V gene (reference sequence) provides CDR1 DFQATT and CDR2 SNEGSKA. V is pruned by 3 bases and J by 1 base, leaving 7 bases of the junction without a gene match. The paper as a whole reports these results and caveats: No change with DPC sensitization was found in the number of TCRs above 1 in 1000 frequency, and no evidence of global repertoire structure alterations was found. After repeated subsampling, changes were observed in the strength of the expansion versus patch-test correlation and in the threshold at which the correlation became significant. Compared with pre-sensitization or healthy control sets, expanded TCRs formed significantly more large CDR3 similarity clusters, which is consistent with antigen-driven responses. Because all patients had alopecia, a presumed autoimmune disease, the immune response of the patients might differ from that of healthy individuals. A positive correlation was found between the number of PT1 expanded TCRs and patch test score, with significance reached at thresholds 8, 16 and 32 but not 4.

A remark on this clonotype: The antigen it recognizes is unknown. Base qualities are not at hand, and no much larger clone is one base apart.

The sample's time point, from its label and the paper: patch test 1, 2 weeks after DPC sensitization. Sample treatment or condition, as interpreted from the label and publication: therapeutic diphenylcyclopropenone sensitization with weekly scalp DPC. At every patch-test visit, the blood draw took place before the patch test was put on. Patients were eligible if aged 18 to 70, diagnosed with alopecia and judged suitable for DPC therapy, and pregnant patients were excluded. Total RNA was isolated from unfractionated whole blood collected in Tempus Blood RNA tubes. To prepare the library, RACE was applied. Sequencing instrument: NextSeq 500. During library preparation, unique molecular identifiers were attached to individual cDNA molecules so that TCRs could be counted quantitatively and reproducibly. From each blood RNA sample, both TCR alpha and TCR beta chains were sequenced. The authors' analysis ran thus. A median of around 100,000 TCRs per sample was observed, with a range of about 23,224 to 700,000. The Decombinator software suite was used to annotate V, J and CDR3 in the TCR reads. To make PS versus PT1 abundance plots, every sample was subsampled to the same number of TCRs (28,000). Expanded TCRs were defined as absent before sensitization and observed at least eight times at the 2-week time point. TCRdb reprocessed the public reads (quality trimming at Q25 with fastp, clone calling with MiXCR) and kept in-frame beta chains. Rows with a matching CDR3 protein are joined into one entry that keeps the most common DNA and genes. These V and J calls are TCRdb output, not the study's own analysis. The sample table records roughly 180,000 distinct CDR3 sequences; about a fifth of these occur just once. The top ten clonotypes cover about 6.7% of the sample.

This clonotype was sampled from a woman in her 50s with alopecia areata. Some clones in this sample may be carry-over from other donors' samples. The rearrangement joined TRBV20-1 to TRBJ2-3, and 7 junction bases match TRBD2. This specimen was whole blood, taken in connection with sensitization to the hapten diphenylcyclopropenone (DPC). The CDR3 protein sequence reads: CSARRVAGRTDTQYF. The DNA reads TGCAGTGCTAGGAGGGTAGCGGGCCGCACAGATACGCAGTATTTT.